The source of this TCR beta chain is a study of blood T cell repertoires in COVID-19. Study information: T cells, B-cell-depleted T cells, or PBMCs provided the cDNA or gDNA that served as material.

Sequencing was performed with immunoSEQ multiplex PCR; in TCRdb, only in-frame clones are kept and a portion is missing. The sample includes under 450,000 clones, 70% to 85% of them seen just once. CDR1 and CDR2 from the germline V gene are GTSNPN and SVGIG (reference sequence). The CDR3 contains 14 residues. Germline trimming cut 7 bases from V and 6 bases from J; bases unmatched to any gene: 12. Sequencing was done on a sample of peripheral blood. The clonotype comes from a human donor with acute or convalescent COVID-19. The donor label of this sample is uncertain. V is TRBV30 and J is TRBJ2-3, with 8 bases fitting TRBD1. The CDR3 sequence: CALVPGGVSDTQYF. CDR3 sequence (DNA): TGTGCCTTGGTACCAGGGGGCGTATCTGATACGCAGTATTTT.